The clone carrying this TCR beta chain was seen more than once but under ten times. A much bigger clone sits one base away, suggesting this may be a read error. CDR3 regions of TCR beta were amplified from RNA transcripts. An opening RT-PCR round employed HTBI primers and preceded a second-round multiplex PCR. TCRdb re-analysed the multiplex PCR reads in MiXCR, keeping a single row per CDR3 protein. The sample holds just over 600,000 distinct CDR3 sequences, around a fifth seen once. The sample belongs to a study of Graves' ophthalmopathy and Graves' hyperthyroidism. Stable hyperthyroidism referred to disease that showed no ophthalmopathy within 18 months of follow-up. Ineligible for inclusion were patients with other autoimmune diseases, uncontrolled infections, pregnancy or lactation. From germline, CDR1 is MNHEY and CDR2 SMNVEV (reference sequence). This CDR3 contains 13 residues.

The sequence was obtained from a woman between 18 and 29 years old with stable Graves' hyperthyroidism. Some clones in this sample may be carry-over from other donors' samples. Specimen: peripheral blood. This chain uses TRBV27 with TRBJ1-1, with no clear D. The DNA for the CDR3 is TGTGCCAGCAGTCCAACGTTGTACACTGAAGCTTGCTTT. Translated: CASSPTLYTEACF.